The 29 T cell receptor beta chains given below trace back to one sample, sequenced in a study of cytomegalovirus exposure and HLA in healthy donors. Researchers ran the PCR with 60 Vbeta and 13 Jbeta primers. Sequenced by immunoSEQ multiplex PCR; TCRdb stores in-frame clones only, minus some. Here the sample spans about 150,000 clones, 79% being singletons. Sequencing used PBMCs. The receptor set was obtained from a man aged 50 to 60 in good health and CMV-seropositive.

J is TRBJ1-2 and V is TRBV27; D is unresolved. Germline-derived CDR1 and CDR2 are MNHEY and SMNVEV (reference sequence). Between the trimmed V and J ends, which lost 6 bases and 11 bases, there was a span of 19 bases. The CDR3 has 13 amino acids. CDR3 in amino acids: CASRLRTGRIYTF. CDR3 DNA: TGTGCCAGCAGGCTCCGGACTGGACGGATTTACACCTTC.

This chain connects TRBV29-1 to TRBJ1-1; D gene unclear. The germline CDR1 and CDR2 sequences are SQVTM and ANQGSEA. Trimming stripped 6 bases from V and 1 base from J, with 6 bases between. The CDR3 spans 11 residues. As DNA, the CDR3 is TGCAGCGTCGTTAGGAACACTGAAGCTTTCTTT. Residues: CSVVRNTEAFF.

This clone was seen only once. This chain connects TRBV19 to TRBJ1-5; TRBD1 matches at 9 bases. V gave up 5 bases and J gave up 5 bases; unmatched junction bases: 7. Germline V lookup: CDR1 LNHDA, CDR2 SQIVND (reference sequence). The CDR3 has 15 amino acids. CDR3 nucleotides: TGTGCCAGTAGTCCGGGGACAGGGTGGCATCAGCCCCAGCATTTT. It specifies CASSPGTGWHQPQHF.

The chain recombines TRBV23-1 with TRBJ1-1; TRBD1 agrees at 11 bases. TRBV23-1 is noted as an ORF with a role that remains uncertain. This CDR3 has 22 residues. After removal of 2 bases from V and 1 base from J, the junction contained 21 bases not matched to a gene. This CDR3 is CASSQSRPKIGTGGLGNTEAFF. The CDR3 nucleotides are TGCGCCAGCAGTCAAAGCCGCCCAAAGATAGGGACAGGGGGTTTAGGGAACACTGAAGCTTTCTTT.

This chain links TRBV28 with TRBJ1-2; D possibly corresponds to TRBD1 (6 bases). CDR3 length: 16 amino acids. CDR1 and CDR2 (germline): MDHEN, SYDVKM. Deletions cut 6 bases from V and 0 bases from J, with 17 bases between. The CDR3 reads CASRPWTESPNYGYTF. CDR3 bases: TGTGCCAGCAGGCCGTGGACAGAGTCTCCTAACTATGGCTACACCTTC.

Of note for this clone: A read error may account for a junction end that differs from germline. The chain couples TRBV30 to TRBJ1-6; 10 positions match TRBD1. Germline values: CDR1 GTSNPN, CDR2 SVGIG (reference sequence). The CDR3 is made up of 13 amino acids. The CDR3 DNA reads as TGTGCCTGGAGTGGGGGCGGGACAGGGGTATTTCGCTTT. Its translation is CAWSGGGTGVFRF.

The V call is TRBV6-6, the J call TRBJ2-2; 8 bases line up with TRBD1. The CDR3 extends over 16 amino acids. Trimming at V came to 7 bases and at J to 4 bases, leaving 11 bases not matched to a gene. The V gene's germline CDR1 is MNHNY and CDR2 SVGAGI (reference sequence). The DNA for the CDR3 is TGTGCCAGCACCCTCGGACGACAGGGGCCCACCGGGGAGCTGTTTTTT. It yields the protein CASTLGRQGPTGELFF.

V gene TRBV6-5 combines with J gene TRBJ1-2; 8 bases match TRBD1. This CDR3 contains 13 residues. Trimming at V came to 6 bases and at J to 13 bases, leaving 13 bases not matched to a gene. Per the germline V gene, CDR1 is MNHEY and CDR2 is SVGAGI. The CDR3 nucleotides read TGTGCCAGCAGCCGGGGACAGGCCTCACGGGGCACCTTC. It translates to CASSRGQASRGTF.

Worth noting for this clone: The junction shows a germline mismatch at one end, possibly a read error. The chain has TRBV7-9 and TRBJ2-7; 11 positions match TRBD2. The germline V gene has CDR1 SEHNR and CDR2 FQNEAQ (reference sequence). The CDR3 has 16 residues. CDR3 protein: CSSSPLAGGLFYEQYF. The CDR3 DNA follows: TGTTCCAGCAGTCCCTTAGCGGGAGGGCTGTTTTACGAGCAGTACTTC.

This clone appeared once. The rearrangement joins TRBV5-1 to TRBJ2-3, with 7 nucleotides matching TRBD1. Germline loops: CDR1 SGHRS, CDR2 YFSETQ. The CDR3 sequence is 16 residues long. With 0 bases clipped from V and 3 bases from J, the junction kept 7 bases outside the gene matches. CDR3 in DNA: TGCGCCAGCAGCTTGGGACAGGGCAGATGGACAGATACGCAGTATTTT. This translates into CASSLGQGRWTDTQYF.

V is TRBV11-2 and J is TRBJ2-2, with TRBD1 matching over 8 bases. Trimming cost V 1 base and J 6 bases; bases outside gene matches: 7. This CDR3 has 16 residues. The germline CDR1 and CDR2 sequences are SGHAT and FQNNGV. CDR3 region: CASSLGRGRNAGELFF. For the CDR3, the DNA is TGTGCCAGCAGCTTAGGCAGGGGGCGGAATGCCGGGGAGCTGTTTTTT.

About this clone: A read error is the likely source, as a far larger clone sits one nucleotide away. The genes are TRBV7-9 and TRBJ1-1; TRBD1 is a possible D gene (5 bases). CDR3 length: 12 residues. Germline CDR1 reads SEHNR; CDR2 reads FQNEAQ (reference sequence). The CDR3 region has the DNA TGTTCCAGCAGCTTTTCGACAGATGAAGCTTTCTTT. Translation gives CSSSFSTDEAFF.

The chain links TRBV9 to TRBJ2-2; 13 bases line up with TRBD2. Germline V gene sequence: CDR1 SGDLS, CDR2 YYNGEE. CDR3 length: 16 residues. J gave up 7 bases and V 0 bases, and 3 bases lay outside the gene matches. The CDR3, as DNA: TGTGCCAGCAGCGTAGGGACTAGCGGGAGCGGCGGGGAGCTGTTTTTT. Translated, it gives CASSVGTSGSGGELFF.

This clone was counted only a few times. This rearrangement joins TRBV5-1 to TRBJ2-1; D is possibly TRBD2 (6 bases). V dropped 0 bases and J dropped 10 bases, with 14 bases sitting between them. Germline V gene lookup returns CDR1 SGHRS and CDR2 YFSETQ. The CDR3 is made up of 14 amino acids. The DNA of the CDR3 is TGCGCCAGCAGCTTGGCCGGCGGGACGAAGGAGCAGTTCTTC. This gives the protein CASSLAGGTKEQFF.

The V and J genes are TRBV4-1 and TRBJ2-3, with D possibly being TRBD2 (6 bases). Germline values: CDR1 MGHRA, CDR2 YSYEKL. The length of the CDR3 is 18 residues. Trimming removed 0 bases from V and 3 bases from J, with 19 bases in between. The CDR3 region has the DNA TGCGCCAGCAGCCAAGATAAGTCGACTAGGGTCACTACAGATACGCAGTATTTT. Amino acid sequence: CASSQDKSTRVTTDTQYF.

J is TRBJ2-6 and V is TRBV28; 7 bases are shared with TRBD1. Trimming at V came to 4 bases and at J to 1 base, leaving 7 bases not matched to a gene. This CDR3 region has 17 residues. Germline V gives CDR1 MDHEN, CDR2 SYDVKM. In DNA form, the CDR3 reads TGTGCCAGCAGTTCGGACAGGTGGCGGTCTGGGGCCAACGTCCTGACTTTC. Amino acid sequence: CASSSDRWRSGANVLTF.

The V gene is TRBV6-5, the J gene TRBJ2-5, with D maybe TRBD2 (6 bases). The last part of the DNA fits TRBJ2-7 better; the J call may be wrong. Germline V gene data show CDR1 as MNHEY and CDR2 as SVGAGI. This CDR3 region has 14 residues. CDR3 loop: CASRSWGRTYEQYF. For the CDR3, the DNA is TGTGCCAGCCGATCTTGGGGGAGGACCTACGAGCAGTACTTC.

The V call is TRBV4-1, the J call TRBJ2-7, with TRBD2 as a possible D gene (6 bases). Germline CDR1 reads MGHRA; CDR2 reads YSYEKL. Trimming stripped 3 bases from V and 0 bases from J, with 18 bases between. This CDR3 spans 17 amino acids. The CDR3 spells CASSQFQGLTSSYEQYF. The CDR3 region has the DNA TGCGCCAGCAGCCAGTTCCAGGGACTGACTAGCTCCTACGAGCAGTACTTC.

The CDR3 coding sequence is TGTGCCAGCAGCGAGAGGAGGAGCCGCGGGAGTTGGGCCTACGAGCAGTACTTC. This encodes CASSERRSRGSWAYEQYF. The chain joins TRBV5-5 to TRBJ2-7, with TRBD2 matching 7 bases. The CDR3 runs 18 residues. Trimming at V came to 4 bases and at J to 2 bases, leaving 18 bases not matched to a gene. CDR1 is SGHKS, CDR2 YYEKEE, per germline (reference sequence).

The rearrangement links TRBV28 to TRBJ2-7; D unclear. The germline CDR1 and CDR2 sequences are MDHEN and SYDVKM. CDR3 length equals 16 residues. Trimming shortened V by 3 bases and J by 3 bases, and 18 bases separated the two germline ends. CDR3 region: CASSFGGSGSLYEQYF. The DNA for the CDR3 is TGTGCCAGCAGTTTCGGCGGCTCGGGTAGTCTCTACGAGCAGTACTTC.

V and J are TRBV6-1 and TRBJ1-4; 8 nucleotides match TRBD1. The CDR3 is 15 amino acids. With V trimmed by 6 bases and J by 8 bases, 11 bases remained unmatched. CDR1 and CDR2 from the germline V gene are MNHNS and SASEGT. The CDR3 spells CASRETGGRMEKLFF. The CDR3 DNA sequence: TGTGCCAGCAGGGAAACAGGGGGGAGAATGGAAAAACTGTTTTTT.

This sequence joins TRBV5-1 and TRBJ2-2; D uncertain. The V end was cut by 0 bases, the J end by 9 bases, with 3 bases between. Germline CDR1 reads SGHRS; CDR2 reads YFSETQ. This CDR3 contains 11 residues. Here the CDR3 DNA reads TGCGCCAGCAGCTTGGTTAGGGAGCTGTTTTTT. It is translated as CASSLVRELFF.

V usage is TRBV2 and J usage is TRBJ2-7; 11 nucleotides line up with TRBD2. The V and J ends lost 5 bases and 4 bases, in that order; junction bases with no gene match: 7. This CDR3 spans 15 amino acids. From germline, CDR1 is SNHLY and CDR2 FYNNEI. The CDR3 bases are TGTGCCAGCAGTCTAACTAGCGGGAGAGGTTACGAGCAGTACTTC. Translated: CASSLTSGRGYEQYF.

The rearrangement uses TRBV2 and TRBJ2-3, with 8 bases lining up with TRBD1. The J segment lost 2 bases and the V segment lost 6 bases, leaving 4 bases of the junction unmatched. The CDR3 contains 14 residues. Germline V gene data show CDR1 as SNHLY and CDR2 as FYNNEI. The CDR3 region has the DNA TGTGCCAGCAGACCGGGACAGGTCACAGATACGCAGTATTTT. This gives the protein CASRPGQVTDTQYF.

This rearrangement joins TRBV10-3 to TRBJ2-7, with TRBD2 matching over 13 bases. The V segment lost 6 bases and the J segment 2 bases; nucleotides outside the gene matches: 4. The germline CDR1 and CDR2 sequences are ENHRY and SYGVKD. CDR3 size: 15 residues. The CDR3 DNA is TGTGCCATCAGGGGACTAGCGGGACCCCCCTACGAGCAGTACTTC. Translated: CAIRGLAGPPYEQYF.

This chain connects TRBV10-3 to TRBJ1-6; 7 bases are a match to TRBD1. In germline, CDR1 is ENHRY, CDR2 SYGVKD. V lost 8 bases and J lost 7; bases outside the gene matches: 5. The CDR3 has 13 amino acids. The CDR3 DNA follows: TGTGCCATCCGGGACAGTACAAATTCACCCCTCCACTTT. It codes for CAIRDSTNSPLHF.

J is TRBJ2-5 and V is TRBV5-1; D might be TRBD1 (5 bases). In germline, CDR1 is SGHRS, CDR2 YFSETQ. This CDR3 is built from 14 residues. The V gene lost 0 bases and the J gene lost 1 base, with 7 bases spanning the gap. CDR3 loop: CASSLATAQETQYF. For the CDR3, the DNA is TGCGCCAGCAGCTTGGCGACAGCCCAAGAGACCCAGTACTTC.

V gene TRBV4-2 combines with J gene TRBJ1-3; D possibly corresponds to TRBD1 (5 bases). The germline gives CDR1 LGHNA, CDR2 YNFKEQ. This CDR3 spans 15 amino acids. V lost 1 base to trimming and J lost 5 bases, with 12 bases between them. CDR3 bases: TGTGCCAGCAGCCAAGGGACAAGTGACCGAAACACCATATATTTT. Amino acid sequence: CASSQGTSDRNTIYF.

The chain links TRBV19 to TRBJ1-3; no clear D. V lost 7 bases, J lost 0 bases, and 13 bases lay in between. From germline, CDR1 is LNHDA and CDR2 SQIVND (reference sequence). This CDR3 region has 15 residues. The CDR3 loop reads CASNDGRGSGNTIYF. CDR3 sequence (DNA): TGTGCCAGTAATGACGGGCGGGGCTCTGGAAACACCATATATTTT.